This T cell receptor (beta chain) was obtained from a study of T-cell reconstitution after alpha-beta-depleted transplantation in children. This clonotype has only a few counts. Per the germline V gene, CDR1 is MGHDK and CDR2 is SYGVNS. This CDR3 is built from 14 residues. Trimming took 3 bases from V and 5 from J, leaving 8 bases between them. Unique molecular identifiers were used to barcode this TCRbeta library. TCRdb fed the PCR reads into MiXCR, producing one record per CDR3 protein. Of about a million distinct CDR3 sequences listed, less than 30% are singletons. The clonotype originates from a boy in the first two years of life who had a stem cell transplant for SCID, so the T cells may come from the graft donor. The sequencing used PBMCs, mostly from graft donor cells, collected 360 days after TCRalphabeta/CD19-depleted stem cell transplant. This rearrangement joins TRBV25-1 to TRBJ2-6; D ambiguous. The CDR3 protein is CASSEELRANVLTF. The DNA for the CDR3 is TGTGCCAGCAGTGAGGAGTTGCGGGCCAACGTCCTGACTTTC.